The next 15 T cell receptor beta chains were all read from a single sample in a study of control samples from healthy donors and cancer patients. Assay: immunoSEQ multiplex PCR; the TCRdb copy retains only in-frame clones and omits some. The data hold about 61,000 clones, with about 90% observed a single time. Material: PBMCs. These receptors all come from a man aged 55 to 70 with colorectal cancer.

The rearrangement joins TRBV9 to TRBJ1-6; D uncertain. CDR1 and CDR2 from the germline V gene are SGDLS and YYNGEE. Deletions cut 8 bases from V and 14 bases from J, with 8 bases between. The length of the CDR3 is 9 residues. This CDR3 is CASRRALHF. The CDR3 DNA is TGTGCCAGTCGGAGGGCCCTCCACTTT. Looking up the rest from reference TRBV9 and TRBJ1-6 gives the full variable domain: DSGVTQTPKHLITATGQRVTLRCSPRSGDLSVYWYQQSLDQGLQFLIQYYNGEERAKGNILERFSAQQFPDLHSELNLSSLELGDSALYFCASRRALHFGNGTRLTVT.

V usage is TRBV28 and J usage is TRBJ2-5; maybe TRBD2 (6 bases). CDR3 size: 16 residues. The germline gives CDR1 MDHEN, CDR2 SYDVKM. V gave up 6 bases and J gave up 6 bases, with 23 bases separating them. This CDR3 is CASRWGGVGRRKTQYF. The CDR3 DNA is TGTGCCAGCAGATGGGGTGGGGTTGGGAGGAGAAAGACCCAGTACTTC.

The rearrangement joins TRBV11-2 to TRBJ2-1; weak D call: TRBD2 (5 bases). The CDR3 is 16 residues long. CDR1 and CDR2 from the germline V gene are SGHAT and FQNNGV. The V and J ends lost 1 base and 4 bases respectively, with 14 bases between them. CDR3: CASSLVAGRSYNEQFF. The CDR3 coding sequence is TGTGCCAGCAGCTTAGTGGCGGGCCGATCTTACAATGAGCAGTTCTTC.

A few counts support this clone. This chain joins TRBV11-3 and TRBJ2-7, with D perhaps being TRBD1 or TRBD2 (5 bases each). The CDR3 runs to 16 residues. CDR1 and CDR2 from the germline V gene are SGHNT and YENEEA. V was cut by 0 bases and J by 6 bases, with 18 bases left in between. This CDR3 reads CASSLDRGAWTAEQYF. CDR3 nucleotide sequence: TGTGCCAGCAGCTTAGATCGAGGGGCCTGGACCGCCGAGCAGTACTTC.

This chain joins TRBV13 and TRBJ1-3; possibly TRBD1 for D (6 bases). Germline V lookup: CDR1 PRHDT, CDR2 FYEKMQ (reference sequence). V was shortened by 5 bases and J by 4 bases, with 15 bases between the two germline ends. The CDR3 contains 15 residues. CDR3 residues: CASSPRGGPGNTIYF. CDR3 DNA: TGTGCCAGCAGCCCGAGGGGGGGGCCCGGAAACACCATATATTTT. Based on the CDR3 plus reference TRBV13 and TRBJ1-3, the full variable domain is AAGVIQSPRHLIKEKRETATLKCYPIPRHDTVYWYQQGPGQDPQFLISFYEKMQSDKGSIPDRFSAQQFSDYHSELNMSSLELGDSALYFCASSPRGGPGNTIYFGEGSWLTVV.

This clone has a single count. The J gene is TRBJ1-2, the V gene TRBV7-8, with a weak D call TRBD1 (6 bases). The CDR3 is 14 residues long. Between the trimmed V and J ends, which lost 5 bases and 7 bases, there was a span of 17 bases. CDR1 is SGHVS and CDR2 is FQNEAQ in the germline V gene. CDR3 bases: TGTGCCAGCAGCCTAAGCGGGGGCGCATCTGGCTACACCTTC. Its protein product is CASSLSGGASGYTF.

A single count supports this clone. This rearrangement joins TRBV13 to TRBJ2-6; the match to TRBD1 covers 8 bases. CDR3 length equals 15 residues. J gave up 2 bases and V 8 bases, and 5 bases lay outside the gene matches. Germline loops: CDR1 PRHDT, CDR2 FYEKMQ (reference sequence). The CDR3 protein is CASVGQGPGANVLTF. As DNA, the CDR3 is TGTGCCAGCGTAGGACAGGGCCCTGGGGCCAACGTCCTGACTTTC.

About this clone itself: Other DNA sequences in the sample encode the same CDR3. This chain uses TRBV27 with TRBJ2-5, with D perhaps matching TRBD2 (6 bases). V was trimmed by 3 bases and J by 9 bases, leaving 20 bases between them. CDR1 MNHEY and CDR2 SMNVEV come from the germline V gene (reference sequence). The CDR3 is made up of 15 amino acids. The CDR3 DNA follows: TGTGCCAGCAGTTTGGGGGGACGGGGTGTACGGGCCCAGTACTTC. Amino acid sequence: CASSLGGRGVRAQYF.

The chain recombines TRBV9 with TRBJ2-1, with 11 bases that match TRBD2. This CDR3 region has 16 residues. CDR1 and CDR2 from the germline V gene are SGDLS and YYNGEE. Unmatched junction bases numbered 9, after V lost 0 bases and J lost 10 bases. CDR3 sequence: CASSVDLSGGALEQFF. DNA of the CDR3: TGTGCCAGCAGCGTAGACCTTAGCGGGGGGGCGTTAGAGCAGTTCTTC.

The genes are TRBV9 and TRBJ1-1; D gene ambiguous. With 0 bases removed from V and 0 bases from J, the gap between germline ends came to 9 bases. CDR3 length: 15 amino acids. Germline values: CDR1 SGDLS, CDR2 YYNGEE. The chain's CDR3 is CASSVEAGLNTEAFF. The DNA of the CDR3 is TGTGCCAGCAGCGTAGAAGCAGGCTTGAACACTGAAGCTTTCTTT.

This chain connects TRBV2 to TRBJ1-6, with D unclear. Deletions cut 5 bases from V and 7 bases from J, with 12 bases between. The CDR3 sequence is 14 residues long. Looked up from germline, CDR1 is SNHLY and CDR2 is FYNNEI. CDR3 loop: CASSSTPANSPLHF. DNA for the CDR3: TGTGCCAGCAGTTCGACCCCGGCGAATTCACCCCTCCACTTT.

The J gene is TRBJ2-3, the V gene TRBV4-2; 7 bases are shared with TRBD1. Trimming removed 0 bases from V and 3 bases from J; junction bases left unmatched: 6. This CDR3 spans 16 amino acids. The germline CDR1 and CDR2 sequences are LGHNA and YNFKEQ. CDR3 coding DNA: TGTGCCAGCAGCCAAGAGGGGACAGAAGGAACAGATACGCAGTATTTT. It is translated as CASSQEGTEGTDTQYF.

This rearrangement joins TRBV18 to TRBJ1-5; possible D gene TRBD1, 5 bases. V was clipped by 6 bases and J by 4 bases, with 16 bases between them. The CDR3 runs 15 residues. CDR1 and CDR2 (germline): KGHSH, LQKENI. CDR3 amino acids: CASSFQGPGNQPQHF. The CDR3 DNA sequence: TGTGCCAGCTCTTTCCAGGGCCCTGGAAATCAGCCCCAGCATTTT.

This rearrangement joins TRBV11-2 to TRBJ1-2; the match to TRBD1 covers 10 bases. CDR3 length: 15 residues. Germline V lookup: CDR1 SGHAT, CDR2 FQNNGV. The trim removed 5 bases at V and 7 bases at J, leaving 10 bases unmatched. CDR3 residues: CASSRSRTGGFGYTF. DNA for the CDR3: TGTGCCAGCAGCCGATCTCGGACAGGGGGTTTTGGCTACACCTTC.

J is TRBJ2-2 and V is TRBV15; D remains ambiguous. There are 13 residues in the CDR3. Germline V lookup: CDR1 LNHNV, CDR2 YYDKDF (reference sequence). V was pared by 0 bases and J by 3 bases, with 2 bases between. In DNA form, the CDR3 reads TGTGCCACCAGCAGAGATGACACCGGGGAGCTGTTTTTT. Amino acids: CATSRDDTGELFF.